Listed below are T cell receptor beta chains from one sample, sequenced in a study of blood T cell repertoires in COVID-19. The protocol was immunoSEQ multiplex PCR, while the TCRdb copy is restricted to in-frame clones and leaves out a portion. The sample holds about 220,000 clones, under 90% seen once. The sequencing input was peripheral blood. These receptors were collected from a woman aged 60-75 years who had recovered from COVID-19. The CDR3 runs from the conserved cysteine through the conserved F or W. A D gene is named only where the DNA matches it firmly. The size field is filled for only some rows; it gives once, few, many or a size class.

cdr3_nt	cdr3_aa	clone_size	v_call	d_call	cdr3_length	j_call
TGCGCCAGCACGACAGGGGAGGTAAGTCTTGGCTACACCTTC	CASTTGEVSLGYTF	.	TRBV4-1	TRBD1	14	TRBJ1-2
TGCGCCAGCAGTTTGGGGGGATTGAACACTGAAGCTTTCTTT	CASSLGGLNTEAFF	.	TRBV10-2	.	14	TRBJ1-1
TGTGCCAGCAGCCAAAGAGGGAGCGGAGAGACCCAGTACTTC	CASSQRGSGETQYF	.	TRBV3-1/TRBV3-2	.	14	TRBJ2-5
TGTGCCAGCAGCCGAACAGGGACCGGGGAGCTGTTTTTT	CASSRTGTGELFF	once	TRBV7-3	.	13	TRBJ2-2
TGTGCCAGCAGTGAGGGGAGGGACACCGGGGAGCTGTTTTTT	CASSEGRDTGELFF	few	TRBV25-1	TRBD2	14	TRBJ2-2
TGTGCCAGCACCCACAGGGCTAGGGATGGCTACACCTTC	CASTHRARDGYTF	.	TRBV5-6	.	13	TRBJ1-2
TGTGCCAGCAGTTTAGCAGATCTGAACACTGAAGCTTTCTTT	CASSLADLNTEAFF	.	TRBV27	.	14	TRBJ1-1
TGCAGCGTTGAGACTTCAACTAATGAAAAACTGTTTTTT	CSVETSTNEKLFF	.	TRBV29-1	.	13	TRBJ1-4
TGTGCCAGCAGCGTAGCGGGGGGGATAAATGAGCAGTTCTTC	CASSVAGGINEQFF	.	TRBV9	TRBD2	14	TRBJ2-1
TGCGCCAGCAGCCTACAGGGGGGGACTGAAGCTTTCTTT	CASSLQGGTEAFF	.	TRBV4-3	TRBD1	13	TRBJ1-1
TGCGCCAGCAGCCAGTCAACGGGGGGAACCTACGAGCAGTACTTC	CASSQSTGGTYEQYF	.	TRBV4-3	TRBD2	15	TRBJ2-7
TGCGCCAGCAGCCACGAGGGGGACAGGGGGAGCCACTCCTACGAGCAGTACTTC	CASSHEGDRGSHSYEQYF	.	TRBV5-1	TRBD1	18	TRBJ2-7
TGTGCCTCGGGACAGGGGATGGCTGGAAACACCATATATTTT	CASGQGMAGNTIYF	.	TRBV30	TRBD1	14	TRBJ1-3
TGTGCCAGCAGCCATACCGGGGGGCGTAACACCGGGGAGCTGTTTTTT	CASSHTGGRNTGELFF	.	TRBV3-1/TRBV3-2	.	16	TRBJ2-2
TGTGCCAGCAGCTGGACAGGGATCGGCACTGAAGCTTTCTTT	CASSWTGIGTEAFF	.	TRBV6-6	TRBD1	14	TRBJ1-1
TGTGCCAGTGTCCCGGGGACAGGGATCAATCAGCCCCAGCATTTT	CASVPGTGINQPQHF	.	TRBV19	TRBD1	15	TRBJ1-5
TGCGCCAGCAGCTTGGCCGGACAGATGAACACTGAAGCTTTCTTT	CASSLAGQMNTEAFF	.	TRBV5-1	.	15	TRBJ1-1
TGTGCCAGCAGCCAAGCGGGACAGGGTCTACATGGCTACACCTTC	CASSQAGQGLHGYTF	few	TRBV3-1/TRBV3-2	TRBD1	15	TRBJ1-2
TGTGCCAGCAGCTTGGTTGGCAGTTCGCAGTATTTT	CASSLVGSSQYF	.	TRBV5-4	.	12	TRBJ2-3
TGTGCCAGCAGCTTAGATCCCGGGGGACTCACAGATACGCAGTATTTT	CASSLDPGGLTDTQYF	.	TRBV11-2	.	16	TRBJ2-3
TGCGCCAGCAGCCACCAATACGAGCAGTACTTC	CASSHQYEQYF	.	TRBV4-1	.	11	TRBJ2-7
TGTGCCAGCAGCTCATGGACTAGCGGGGGGGCCTACAATGAGCAGTTCTTC	CASSSWTSGGAYNEQFF	.	TRBV7-8	TRBD2	17	TRBJ2-1
TGTGCCAGCAGCCCCTCGGGCCGAGCGGAGAGTGAGCAGTTCTTC	CASSPSGRAESEQFF	.	TRBV7-2	.	15	TRBJ2-1
TGTGCCAGCAGCTTAGCGCTAGCGGGGGGCATAGCCGGGGAGCTGTTTTTT	CASSLALAGGIAGELFF	.	TRBV7-6	TRBD2	17	TRBJ2-2
TGTGCCAGCACCCTCGACTCGGGGGGTTCACCCCTCCACTTT	CASTLDSGGSPLHF	.	TRBV5-4	.	14	TRBJ1-6
TGTGCCAGCAGCTTCGCGGGGGCCGGTTTGGATACGCAGTATTTT	CASSFAGAGLDTQYF	.	TRBV5-4	.	15	TRBJ2-3
TGTGCCAGCTCACCACGGTTTCTATTTGGACAGTTTCTCTCTGGGGCCAACGTCCTGACTTTC	CASSPRFLFGQFLSGANVLTF	.	TRBV18	.	21	TRBJ2-6
TGTGCCACCAGGAGGACACAACAGGGGGCGCTGGGCACTGAAGCTTTCTTT	CATRRTQQGALGTEAFF	.	TRBV24-1	TRBD1	17	TRBJ1-1
TGCGCCAGCAGCCCAACATTCCTAGATACGCAGTATTTT	CASSPTFLDTQYF	once	TRBV5-1	.	13	TRBJ2-3
TGTGCCAGCAGTTCAGGGTTCGCCTACGAGCAGTACTTC	CASSSGFAYEQYF	once	TRBV6-5	.	13	TRBJ2-7
TGCGCCAGCAGCTTGGGACAGGGTGATGGCTACACCTTC	CASSLGQGDGYTF	.	TRBV5-1	TRBD1	13	TRBJ1-2
TGCGCCAGCAGCTTGGAGGAGGGTATGAATTCTGAAGCTTTCTTT	CASSLEEGMNSEAFF	once	TRBV5-1	.	15	TRBJ1-1
TGTGCCAGCAGCGATAGCCGTCTGGGACTAACCCAAGAGACCCAGTACTTC	CASSDSRLGLTQETQYF	.	TRBV5-4	TRBD2	17	TRBJ2-5
TGTGCCAGCAGCCCCCCGACTGGTGGGGCCAACGTCCTGACTTTC	CASSPPTGGANVLTF	once	TRBV7-3	.	15	TRBJ2-6
TGTGCCAGCAGCCAATATATGTATTCACCCCTCCACTTT	CASSQYMYSPLHF	once	TRBV14	.	13	TRBJ1-6
TGTGCCAGCAGCTCCCGACAGCAGGAGACCCAGTACTTC	CASSSRQQETQYF	.	TRBV7-6	.	13	TRBJ2-5
TGTGCCAGCTCACCAGGGGCAGGGAAACAAGAGACCCAGTACTTC	CASSPGAGKQETQYF	.	TRBV18	.	15	TRBJ2-5
TGTGCCAGCAGCGGGGGGACGGGGTACAATGAGCAGTTCTTC	CASSGGTGYNEQFF	.	TRBV7-2	.	14	TRBJ2-1
TGCGCCAGCAGCTTGGGACAGGGAGATGGCTACACCTTC	CASSLGQGDGYTF	few	TRBV5-1	TRBD1	13	TRBJ1-2
TGTGCCAGCAGCTTGGCCCCGGGACAGGGTAAACTGTTTTTT	CASSLAPGQGKLFF	.	TRBV7-9	TRBD1	14	TRBJ1-4
TGTGCCAGCAGTTTTTCTCGGGACAGGGGGAACACCGGGGAGCTGTTTTTT	CASSFSRDRGNTGELFF	.	TRBV27	TRBD1	17	TRBJ2-2
TGTGCCAGCAGCTTAGGTCGCACAGGAGAACAGAACACTGAAGCTTTCTTT	CASSLGRTGEQNTEAFF	few	TRBV7-8	.	17	TRBJ1-1
TGTCCTGGGAGCGCACAGAGTACCTACGAGCAGTACTTC	CPGSAQSTYEQYF	.	TRBV22-1	.	13	TRBJ2-7
TGTGCCAGCAGCTTGGCCCCCCGTCCCGAATTTGGGGGAGGTGAAGCTTTCTTT	CASSLAPRPEFGGGEAFF	.	TRBV5-5	.	18	TRBJ1-1
TGTGCCAGCAGCTCGGACAGAAATTCACCCCTCCACTTT	CASSSDRNSPLHF	.	TRBV7-2	.	13	TRBJ1-6
TGTGCCAGCACCGAGCGGGATAGCACAGATACGCAGTATTTT	CASTERDSTDTQYF	.	TRBV6-5	TRBD2	14	TRBJ2-3
TGTGCCAGCACCAAGACAGGGGGCAGGAATTCACCCCTCCACTTT	CASTKTGGRNSPLHF	many	TRBV2	TRBD1	15	TRBJ1-6
TGTGCCAGCAGCTCCGCCGGGACTAGCGTGGGGGAGCTGTTTTTT	CASSSAGTSVGELFF	once	TRBV3-1/TRBV3-2	TRBD2	15	TRBJ2-2
TGCGCCAGCAGCCAGGGACAGGGGGCCGGCACTGAAGCTTTCTTT	CASSQGQGAGTEAFF	.	TRBV4-1	TRBD1	15	TRBJ1-1
TGCAGCGCCCGGACTAGCGGGGGGCGGAATGAGCAGTTCTTC	CSARTSGGRNEQFF	.	TRBV29-1	TRBD2	14	TRBJ2-1
TGTGCCAGCACCCAGGCGAGGGCCGAGCAGTACTTC	CASTQARAEQYF	.	TRBV6-7	.	12	TRBJ2-7
TGTGCCAGCAGCCAAGATTGGGCCCCGGTCCAGGGCTACACCTTC	CASSQDWAPVQGYTF	once	TRBV14	.	15	TRBJ1-2
TGTGCCAGCAGATCGGCAGGGGGGGAGACCCAGTACTTC	CASRSAGGETQYF	.	TRBV6-5	.	13	TRBJ2-5